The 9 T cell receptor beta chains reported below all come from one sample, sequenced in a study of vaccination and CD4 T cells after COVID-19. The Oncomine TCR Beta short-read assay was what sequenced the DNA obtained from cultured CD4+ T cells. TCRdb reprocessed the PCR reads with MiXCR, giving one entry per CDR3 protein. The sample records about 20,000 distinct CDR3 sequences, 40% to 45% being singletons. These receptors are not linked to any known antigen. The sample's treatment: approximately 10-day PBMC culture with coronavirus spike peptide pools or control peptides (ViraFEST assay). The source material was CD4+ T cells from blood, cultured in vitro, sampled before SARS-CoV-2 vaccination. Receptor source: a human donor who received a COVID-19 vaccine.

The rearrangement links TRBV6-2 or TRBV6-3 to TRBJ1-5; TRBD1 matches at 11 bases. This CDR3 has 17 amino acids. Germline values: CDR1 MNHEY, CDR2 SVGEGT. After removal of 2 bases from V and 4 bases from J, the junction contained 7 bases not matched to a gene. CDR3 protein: CASSYGGTGGINQPQHF. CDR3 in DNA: TGTGCCAGCAGTTACGGAGGGACAGGGGGGATTAATCAGCCCCAGCATTTT.

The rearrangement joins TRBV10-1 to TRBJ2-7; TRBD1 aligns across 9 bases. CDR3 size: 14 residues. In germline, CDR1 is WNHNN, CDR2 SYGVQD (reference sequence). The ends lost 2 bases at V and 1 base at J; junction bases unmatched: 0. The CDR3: CASSEDRGSYEQYF. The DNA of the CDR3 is TGCGCCAGCAGTGAGGACAGGGGGTCCTACGAGCAGTACTTC.

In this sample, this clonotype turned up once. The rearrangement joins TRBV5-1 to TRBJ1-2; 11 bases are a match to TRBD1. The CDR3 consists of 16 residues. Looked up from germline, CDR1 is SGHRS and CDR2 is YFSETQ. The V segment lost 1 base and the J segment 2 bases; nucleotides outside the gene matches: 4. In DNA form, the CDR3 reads TGCGCCAGCAGCTTGCTCGGACAGGGGGCCAACTATGGCTACACCTTC. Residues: CASSLLGQGANYGYTF.

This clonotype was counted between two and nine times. Here the CDR3 reads CATLDSNNSPLHF. CDR3 in DNA: TGTGCCACCTTGGACAGCAATAATTCACCCCTCCACTTT. The rearrangement links TRBV12-3 or TRBV12-4 to TRBJ1-6; D is possibly TRBD1 (6 bases). This CDR3 has 13 amino acids. V lost 10 bases, J lost 5 bases, and 12 bases lay in between.

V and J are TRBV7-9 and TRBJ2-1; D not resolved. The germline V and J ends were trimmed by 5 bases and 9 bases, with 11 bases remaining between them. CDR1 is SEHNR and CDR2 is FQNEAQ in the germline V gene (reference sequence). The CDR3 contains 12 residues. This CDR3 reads CASSQSKAEQFF. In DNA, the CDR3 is TGTGCCAGCAGCCAGTCAAAGGCTGAGCAGTTCTTC.

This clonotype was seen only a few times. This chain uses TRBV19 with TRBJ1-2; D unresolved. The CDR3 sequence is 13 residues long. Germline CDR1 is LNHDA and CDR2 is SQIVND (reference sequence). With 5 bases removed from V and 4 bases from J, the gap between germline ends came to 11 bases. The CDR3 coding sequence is TGTGCCAGTAGTCCGCGGGCCGGCTATGGCTACACCTTC. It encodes CASSPRAGYGYTF. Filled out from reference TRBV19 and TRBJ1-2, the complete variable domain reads DGGITQSPKYLFRKEGQNVTLSCEQNLNHDAMYWYRQDPGQGLRLIYYSQIVNDFQKGDIAEGYSVSREKKESFPLTVTSAQKNPTAFYLCASSPRAGYGYTFGSGTRLTVV.

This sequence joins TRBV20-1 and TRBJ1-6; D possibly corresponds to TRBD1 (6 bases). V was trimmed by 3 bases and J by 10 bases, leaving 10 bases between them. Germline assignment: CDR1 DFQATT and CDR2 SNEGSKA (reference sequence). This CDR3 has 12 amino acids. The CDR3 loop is CSARDSRSPLHF. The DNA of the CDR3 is TGCAGTGCTAGGGACAGTCGGTCACCCCTCCACTTT.

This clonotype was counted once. The CDR3, as DNA: TGCGCCAGCAGCTTGATGCTAGGGACCTATGGCTACACCTTC. It translates to CASSLMLGTYGYTF. The chain employs TRBV5-1 and TRBJ1-2; D may be TRBD1 (5 bases). Trimming left V 1 base short and J 4 bases short, with 11 bases between. The CDR3 sequence is 14 residues long. Germline V gives CDR1 SGHRS, CDR2 YFSETQ.

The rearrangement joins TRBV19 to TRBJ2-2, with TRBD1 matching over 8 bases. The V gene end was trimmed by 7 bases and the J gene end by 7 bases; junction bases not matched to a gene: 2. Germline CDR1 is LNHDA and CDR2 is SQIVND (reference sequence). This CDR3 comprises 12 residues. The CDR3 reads CASKTGVGELFF. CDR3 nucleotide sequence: TGTGCCAGTAAGACAGGGGTCGGGGAGCTGTTTTTT.